The 27 T cell receptor beta chains below all came from one sample that was sequenced in a study of shared clonotypes between healthy human individuals. This table comes from immunoSEQ multiplex PCR, and its TCRdb copy is limited to in-frame clones, with some not included. This sample has 1 million to 1.3 million clones, with about 84% found just once. The sequenced sample was memory CD4+ T cells from PBMCs. As to subset: CD45RA-negative fraction. Source of these receptors: a man aged 18 to 29 in good health. Some clones in this sample may be carry-over from other donors' samples.

In the case of this clone: Different DNA sequences within this sample yield the same CDR3. This chain joins TRBV10-3 and TRBJ1-1, with TRBD1 as a possible D gene (5 bases). V gave up 0 bases and J gave up 1 base, with 9 bases separating them. The CDR3 extends over 15 amino acids. CDR1 is ENHRY, CDR2 SYGVKD, per germline. In nucleotides, the CDR3 is TGTGCCATCAGTGAGTCGGGAGGGGCGAACACTGAAGCTTTCTTT. This codes for CAISESGGANTEAFF.

The rearrangement joins TRBV15 to TRBJ1-3, with TRBD1 matching over 9 bases. The V gene end was trimmed by 3 bases and the J gene end by 7 bases; junction bases not matched to a gene: 7. The CDR3 runs 15 residues. Germline CDR1 and CDR2: LNHNV and YYDKDF (reference sequence). The CDR3 DNA follows: TGTGCCACCAGCAGCCTTCGACAGGGGGTGAACACCATATATTTT. Protein product: CATSSLRQGVNTIYF. The full variable domain, with the rest looked up from reference TRBV15 and TRBJ1-3, is DAMVIQNPRYQVTQFGKPVTLSCSQTLNHNVMYWYQQKSSQAPKLLFHYYDKDFNNEADTPDNFQSRRPNTSFCFLDIRSPGLGDTAMYLCATSSLRQGVNTIYFGEGSWLTVV.

CDR3 sequence reads: CASSPGLAGGSETQYF. The CDR3 bases are TGTGCCAGCAGCCCCGGACTAGCGGGAGGGTCTGAGACCCAGTACTTC. The chain recombines TRBV5-6 with TRBJ2-5, with 15 bases aligning to TRBD2. This CDR3 has 16 amino acids. The ends lost 4 bases at V and 5 bases at J; junction bases unmatched: 6. CDR1 SGHDT and CDR2 YYEEEE come from the germline V gene.

On this clone: One end of the junction fails to match germline, which may point to a read error. The chain recombines TRBV2 with TRBJ2-1; D possibly corresponds to TRBD1 (7 bases). Germline V gene data show CDR1 as SNHLY and CDR2 as FYNNEI. This CDR3 is 11 amino acids long. The CDR3 DNA is TGTGCCACCACGGGGGACAGTCCTCCCGTCTTC. It encodes CATTGDSPPVF.

This chain uses TRBV28 with TRBJ1-2, with 11 bases that match TRBD1. Germline values: CDR1 MDHEN, CDR2 SYDVKM. This CDR3 region has 13 residues. The trim removed 9 bases at V and 7 bases at J, leaving 7 bases unmatched. CDR3 DNA: TGTGCCAGTTCCGGGACAGGGGGGGCTGGCTACACCTTC. This encodes CASSGTGGAGYTF.

The chain employs TRBV4-1 and TRBJ1-3; 7 nucleotides align to TRBD1. This CDR3 has 15 amino acids. The junction had 2 bases not matched to a gene; V was cut back by 3 bases and J by 0 bases. Germline CDR1 and CDR2: MGHRA and YSYEKL. The CDR3 loop reads CASSQGQTSGNTIYF. For the CDR3, the DNA is TGCGCCAGCAGCCAGGGACAGACCTCTGGAAACACCATATATTTT.

V usage is TRBV29-1 and J usage is TRBJ2-2, with 10 bases fitting TRBD2. With V trimmed by 2 bases and J by 2 bases, 8 bases remained unmatched. CDR1 SQVTM and CDR2 ANQGSEA come from the germline V gene. The CDR3 sequence is 17 residues long. CDR3 DNA sequence: TGCAGCGTTGAAATCTTGCTAGCGGGAGAAAACACCGGGGAGCTGTTTTTT. This encodes CSVEILLAGENTGELFF.

This chain uses TRBV2 with TRBJ2-1; TRBD2 matches at 10 bases. V shed 10 bases, J shed 5 bases, and the junction held 11 bases outside the gene matches. CDR1 SNHLY and CDR2 FYNNEI come from the germline V gene. The CDR3 has 15 residues. Here the CDR3 DNA reads TGTGCCACCACATCGGGACTAGCGCAGCACAATGAGCAGTTCTTC. It yields the protein CATTSGLAQHNEQFF.

This clone was found once. In DNA form, the CDR3 reads TGTGCCAGCTCCCCCGGACAGGTTCCCTCCTACGAGCAGTACTTC. Amino acids: CASSPGQVPSYEQYF. The chain recombines TRBV18 with TRBJ2-7, with 7 bases aligning to TRBD1. The V segment lost 6 bases and the J segment 0 bases; nucleotides outside the gene matches: 8. Germline-derived CDR1 and CDR2 are KGHSH and LQKENI. This CDR3 has 15 amino acids. The variable domain in full, with the rest retrieved from reference TRBV18 and TRBJ2-7, is NAGVMQNPRHLVRRRGQEARLRCSPMKGHSHVYWYRQLPEEGLKFMVYLQKENIIDESGMPKERFSAEFPKEGPSILRIQQVVRGDSAAYFCASSPGQVPSYEQYFGPGTRLTVT.

The chain links TRBV9 to TRBJ1-2; 7 bases align to TRBD1. Germline V CDR1 and CDR2: SGDLS, YYNGEE. V lost 3 bases to trimming and J lost 2 bases; unmatched junction nucleotides: 4. The CDR3 consists of 14 residues. CDR3 DNA sequence: TGTGCCAGCAGCGCCCTACAGGGGAACTATGGCTACACCTTC. Translation gives CASSALQGNYGYTF.

The chain joins TRBV5-1 to TRBJ2-7; 8 positions match TRBD2. Germline CDR1 and CDR2: SGHRS and YFSETQ. Losses at the gene ends were 0 bases for V and 2 bases for J; bases not matched to a gene: 4. The CDR3 runs to 15 residues. CDR3 DNA: TGCGCCAGCAGCTTGGTGGGCGGGAGGACCTACGAGCAGTACTTC. Translating it yields CASSLVGGRTYEQYF.

V gene TRBV7-2 combines with J gene TRBJ2-7; TRBD1 is a possible D gene (5 bases). CDR1 is SGHTA and CDR2 is FQGNSA in the germline V gene. The CDR3 is 14 amino acids. V was shortened by 6 bases and J by 0 bases, with 12 bases between the two germline ends. The DNA of the CDR3 is TGTGCCAGCAGGTTAACCAGGGACTCCTACGAGCAGTACTTC. It codes for CASRLTRDSYEQYF.

The chain is built from TRBV25-1 and TRBJ1-1; a possible D gene is TRBD1 (5 bases). This CDR3 comprises 13 residues. Germline CDR1 MGHDK, CDR2 SYGVNS. Trimming took 3 bases from V and 11 from J, leaving 16 bases between them. The CDR3 loop is CASSEGGSKGAFF. In DNA, the CDR3 is TGTGCCAGCAGTGAGGGGGGGTCGAAGGGGGCTTTCTTT.

The chain employs TRBV5-4 and TRBJ1-4; D ambiguous. CDR1 and CDR2 (germline): SGHNT, YYREEE (reference sequence). The CDR3 extends over 14 amino acids. V dropped 4 bases and J dropped 8 bases, with 15 bases sitting between them. This CDR3 is CASSRNLRGEKLFF. CDR3 sequence (DNA): TGTGCCAGCAGCCGAAACCTCCGAGGGGAAAAACTGTTTTTT.

This chain uses TRBV18 with TRBJ1-4, with D possibly TRBD1 on 5 matching bases. This CDR3 comprises 16 residues. Germline V gives CDR1 KGHSH, CDR2 LQKENI. Deletions cut 5 bases from V and 1 base from J, with 14 bases between. The CDR3 region is CASSRRDGGTNEKLFF. The CDR3 nucleotides are TGTGCCAGCTCAAGGCGGGACGGAGGAACTAATGAAAAACTGTTTTTT. The whole variable domain, remainder taken from reference TRBV18 and TRBJ1-4, is NAGVMQNPRHLVRRRGQEARLRCSPMKGHSHVYWYRQLPEEGLKFMVYLQKENIIDESGMPKERFSAEFPKEGPSILRIQQVVRGDSAAYFCASSRRDGGTNEKLFFGSGTQLSVL.

The rearrangement links TRBV28 to TRBJ1-3, with D possibly TRBD1 on 6 matching bases. Germline V CDR1 and CDR2: MDHEN, SYDVKM. CDR3 length: 15 residues. Trimming took 7 bases from V and 2 from J, leaving 15 bases between them. CDR3 protein: CASTPGGGPGNTIYF. The CDR3 nucleotides are TGTGCCAGCACCCCTGGGGGGGGGCCTGGAAACACCATATATTTT.

Only one count was recorded for this clone. V gene TRBV10-3 combines with J gene TRBJ1-2; TRBD1 agrees at 8 bases. This CDR3 is built from 16 residues. Germline values: CDR1 ENHRY, CDR2 SYGVKD. Losses at the gene ends were 1 base for V and 1 base for J; bases not matched to a gene: 5. This CDR3 reads CAISELLQGVNYGYTF. CDR3 nucleotides: TGTGCCATCAGTGAGTTGCTACAGGGGGTTAACTATGGCTACACCTTC.

The chain employs TRBV7-9 and TRBJ1-2; 10 positions agree with TRBD1. This CDR3 comprises 16 residues. With 5 bases clipped from V and 3 bases from J, the junction kept 9 bases outside the gene matches. CDR1 is SEHNR, CDR2 FQNEAQ, per germline (reference sequence). CDR3 protein: CASSTGQGRSYYGYTF. The CDR3, as DNA: TGTGCCAGCAGCACGGGACAGGGGCGATCTTACTATGGCTACACCTTC.

This clone has only a few counts. The V call is TRBV9, the J call TRBJ2-5; D is perhaps TRBD2 (6 bases). Trimming took 3 bases from V and 7 from J, leaving 13 bases between them. The CDR3 totals 13 residues. The germline V gene encodes CDR1 SGDLS and CDR2 YYNGEE. CDR3 coding DNA: TGTGCCAGCAGCGCCGGGACTCATGGGACCCAGTACTTC. This codes for CASSAGTHGTQYF.

The chain links TRBV6-5 to TRBJ2-3, with D uncertain. Trimming pared 11 bases from V and 1 base from J, leaving 16 bases between. The CDR3 has 14 residues. Looked up from germline, CDR1 is MNHEY and CDR2 is SVGAGI. Written as DNA, the CDR3 is TGTGCCGCCCGTGGACGGCAGGGCACAGATACGCAGTATTTT. Its protein is CAARGRQGTDTQYF.

V gene TRBV2 combines with J gene TRBJ2-2; 13 positions match TRBD2. After removal of 8 bases from V and 6 bases from J, the junction contained 3 bases not matched to a gene. In germline, CDR1 is SNHLY, CDR2 FYNNEI. The CDR3 covers 14 residues. In DNA form, the CDR3 reads TGTGCCAGCTGCGGACTAGCGGGAGCCGGGGAGCTGTTTTTT. As protein: CASCGLAGAGELFF.

This chain uses TRBV6-4 with TRBJ2-2; D remains unclear. V was cut by 3 bases and J by 7 bases, with 12 bases left in between. This CDR3 region has 14 residues. CDR1 and CDR2 from the germline V gene are MRHNA and SNTAGT. The CDR3 nucleotides are TGTGCCAGCAGTGAATCGGCTAGGAACGGGGAGCTGTTTTTT. This codes for CASSESARNGELFF.

Written as DNA, the CDR3 is TGCAGCGTTGAACGGCAGTCCCTTGGGGGGGGTGAGCAGTTCTTC. Its protein product is CSVERQSLGGGEQFF. The chain couples TRBV29-1 to TRBJ2-1; 7 bases match TRBD2. Per germline, CDR1 SQVTM and CDR2 ANQGSEA. Trimming took 2 bases from V and 9 from J; bases not matched to a gene: 13. CDR3 length: 15 residues.

This sequence joins TRBV6-6 and TRBJ2-1; D remains unclear. Trimming cost V 2 bases and J 10 bases, with 3 bases left between them. The CDR3 is 10 amino acids. Germline V gene lookup returns CDR1 MNHNY and CDR2 SVGAGI (reference sequence). The CDR3 sequence is CASSYREQFF. The CDR3 DNA sequence: TGTGCCAGCAGTTACAGGGAGCAGTTCTTC.

The CDR3 loop reads CASSYGGSSSYNEQFF. The CDR3 DNA reads as TGTGCCAGCAGTTACGGGGGGAGTAGCTCCTACAATGAGCAGTTCTTC. The V call is TRBV6-6, the J call TRBJ2-1, with a weak D call TRBD2 (6 bases). Germline-derived CDR1 and CDR2 are MNHNY and SVGAGI (reference sequence). V dropped 2 bases and J dropped 0 bases, with 11 bases sitting between them. This CDR3 contains 16 residues.

With regard to this clone: This CDR3 is also generated by other DNA sequences in the sample. V is TRBV2 and J is TRBJ2-6, with no clear D. Germline V gene lookup returns CDR1 SNHLY and CDR2 FYNNEI. Trimming cost V 2 bases and J 0 bases, with 5 bases left between them. CDR3 length: 15 residues. CDR3 amino acids: CASSESDSGANVLTF. The CDR3 DNA follows: TGTGCCAGCAGTGAATCCGACTCTGGGGCCAACGTCCTGACTTTC. The full variable domain, its missing parts supplied by reference TRBV2 and TRBJ2-6, is EPEVTQTPSHQVTQMGQEVILRCVPISNHLYFYWYRQILGQKVEFLVSFYNNEISEKSEIFDDQFSVERPDGSNFTLKIRSTKLEDSAMYFCASSESDSGANVLTFGAGSRLTVL.

A few counts support this clone. A clone one base away is much larger, so this may be a read error. The same CDR3 can be traced to other DNA sequences in this sample. The chain joins TRBV2 to TRBJ1-5; D unresolved. Germline CDR1 and CDR2: SNHLY and FYNNEI. The CDR3 is 14 amino acids. The CDR3 DNA reads TGTGCCAGCAGTGACACGGGTTACAATCAGCCCCAGCACTTT. This codes for CASSDTGYNQPQHF.